Below, 18 T cell receptor beta chains from the same sample are listed, as sequenced in a study of CD4 T cell repertoires and nickel. TCRdb reanalysed the RT-PCR reads using MiXCR and keeps one entry per CDR3 protein. The data show about 480 distinct CDR3 sequences, with over 65% seen just once and 5.5% to 7.5% held by the top ten. Material for sequencing was CD4+ T cells from blood, not recorded whether cultured. These receptors originate from a human donor in a nickel allergy study, with or without nickel allergy (not recorded which). It is not recorded whether this sample comes from one donor or several.

The CDR3 DNA reads TGTGCCAGCAGTTTTCGACAGGGCACCTACGAGCAGTACTTC. Residues: CASSFRQGTYEQYF. The chain combines TRBV12-3 or TRBV12-4 with TRBJ2-7, with 7 bases fitting TRBD1. This CDR3 is built from 14 residues. Unmatched junction bases numbered 4, after V lost 3 bases and J lost 2 bases.

This clonotype was observed a handful of times. The chain links TRBV12-3 or TRBV12-4 to TRBJ2-4; D unresolved. This CDR3 is 13 amino acids long. V was trimmed by 6 bases and J by 0 bases, leaving 6 bases between them. CDR3 sequence: CASSPQAKNIQYF. The CDR3 bases are TGTGCCAGCAGCCCCCAAGCCAAAAACATTCAGTACTTC.

The V call is TRBV7-2, the J call TRBJ2-5, with 12 bases that match TRBD2. This CDR3 has 16 amino acids. After removal of 5 bases from V and 4 bases from J, the junction contained 8 bases not matched to a gene. Germline CDR1 is SGHTA and CDR2 is FQGNSA. CDR3 DNA: TGTGCCAGCAGCCCCAGACTAGCGGGAGCTAGAGAGACCCAGTACTTC. It encodes CASSPRLAGARETQYF.

The chain has TRBV21-1 and TRBJ2-4; the DNA was not used to check the table's D call, TRBD1. TRBV21-1 is a pseudogene. This CDR3 contains 14 residues. The CDR3 region has the DNA TGTGCCAGCAGCAACGGACAGGCCAAAAACATTCAGTACTTC. The encoded protein is CASSNGQAKNIQYF.

CDR3 in amino acids: CASSLDSAEAFF. In DNA, the CDR3 is TGTGCCAGCAGCTTAGATTCCGCTGAAGCTTTCTTT. The rearrangement links TRBV11-2 to TRBJ1-1, with D uncertain. Per germline, CDR1 SGHAT and CDR2 FQNNGV. The V end lost 0 bases, the J end lost 6 bases, and 5 bases lay between the germline ends. CDR3 length: 12 residues.

J is TRBJ1-4 and V is TRBV18; TRBD1 aligns across 9 bases. V dropped 0 bases and J dropped 7; count of bases not matched to a gene: 0. This CDR3 is 14 amino acids long. Germline V gene sequence: CDR1 KGHSH, CDR2 LQKENI. The CDR3 region is CASSPPGQGEKLFF. The CDR3, as DNA: TGTGCCAGCTCACCACCGGGACAGGGTGAAAAACTGTTTTTT.

V usage is TRBV3-1 and J usage is TRBJ2-1; maybe TRBD2 (6 bases). Germline-derived CDR1 and CDR2 are LGHDT and YNNKEL (reference sequence). There are 15 residues in the CDR3. V shed 3 bases and J shed 0 bases, with 9 bases lying between them. In DNA, the CDR3 is TGTGCCAGCAGCCATGGACTACACTCCTACAATGAGCAGTTCTTC. It encodes CASSHGLHSYNEQFF.

This clonotype was observed a few times. The CDR3 DNA follows: TGTGCCAGCAGCCAAGATCTGGGAGTTCAGCCCCAGCATTTT. Protein product: CASSQDLGVQPQHF. The chain uses TRBV4-2 and TRBJ1-5; no clear D gene. This CDR3 region has 14 residues. The germline CDR1 and CDR2 sequences are LGHNA and YNFKEQ. The V end was cut by 0 bases, the J end by 6 bases, with 9 bases between.

The rearrangement uses TRBV7-9 and TRBJ2-6, with D perhaps TRBD1 (6 bases). CDR1 is SEHNR and CDR2 is FQNEAQ in the germline V gene (reference sequence). The CDR3 loop spans 15 amino acids. V was cut by 5 bases and J by 4 bases, with 12 bases left in between. The CDR3 sequence is CASSLQGHGANVLTF. CDR3 in DNA: TGTGCCAGCAGCCTCCAGGGGCACGGGGCCAACGTCCTGACTTTC.

This chain uses TRBV24-1 with TRBJ2-2; 7 nucleotides align to TRBD1. The CDR3 has 15 amino acids. The germline V gene encodes CDR1 KGHDR and CDR2 SFDVKD. Unmatched junction bases numbered 5, after V lost 4 bases and J lost 4 bases. The CDR3 DNA reads as TGTGCCACCAGTGACCCCGGGACAGTCACCGGGGAGCTGTTTTTT. Encoded protein: CATSDPGTVTGELFF.

The chain links TRBV3-1 to TRBJ1-6; possibly TRBD1 for D (5 bases). CDR1 LGHDT and CDR2 YNNKEL come from the germline V gene (reference sequence). This CDR3 comprises 14 residues. The V and J ends lost 11 bases and 7 bases respectively, with 18 bases between them. For the CDR3, the DNA is TGTGCCTCCTCCCGCGGCGGGGGAAATTCACCCCTCCACTTT. Translating gives CASSRGGGNSPLHF.

The genes are TRBV19 and TRBJ2-1; 12 nucleotides line up with TRBD2. V shed 5 bases, J shed 2 bases, and the junction held 4 bases outside the gene matches. CDR3 length: 16 residues. Germline V gene sequence: CDR1 LNHDA, CDR2 SQIVND (reference sequence). The CDR3 bases are TGTGCCAGTAGTCCCAGGACTAGCGGGACCTACAATGAGCAGTTCTTC. It is translated as CASSPRTSGTYNEQFF.

The chain recombines TRBV6-2 or TRBV6-3 with TRBJ2-7, with 12 bases that match TRBD2. The CDR3 loop spans 15 amino acids. Germline V gene lookup returns CDR1 MNHEY and CDR2 SVGEGT. Trimming cost V 2 bases and J 3 bases; bases outside gene matches: 2. The CDR3 DNA reads TGTGCCAGCAGTTACCTAGCGGGAGGGGTCTACGAGCAGTACTTC. Translated: CASSYLAGGVYEQYF.

The V call is TRBV5-1, the J call TRBJ1-2; perhaps TRBD1 as D (6 bases). Germline assignment: CDR1 SGHRS and CDR2 YFSETQ. This CDR3 has 15 residues. V was pared by 0 bases and J by 8 bases, with 17 bases between. The CDR3 is CASSLVGGLTGGYTF. CDR3 DNA: TGCGCCAGCAGCTTGGTCGGGGGGCTAACGGGCGGCTACACCTTC.

V gene TRBV4-2 combines with J gene TRBJ2-7; D ambiguous. Germline lookup yields CDR1 LGHNA and CDR2 YNFKEQ. Deletions cut 1 base from V and 3 bases from J, with 16 bases between. The CDR3 length is 16 residues. This CDR3 reads CASSQVRAALVYEQYF. The DNA of the CDR3 is TGTGCCAGCAGCCAAGTCCGGGCAGCCCTGGTCTACGAGCAGTACTTC.

V and J are TRBV10-3 and TRBJ2-7; D remains ambiguous. Between the trimmed V and J ends, which lost 3 bases and 5 bases, there was a span of 8 bases. This CDR3 comprises 12 residues. CDR1 ENHRY and CDR2 SYGVKD come from the germline V gene. The CDR3 is CAISDSGHEQYF. In DNA form, the CDR3 reads TGTGCCATCAGTGACAGTGGCCACGAGCAGTACTTC.

This clonotype has a single count. The chain is built from TRBV7-2 and TRBJ2-1; D may be TRBD1 or TRBD2 (5 bases each). Germline V lookup: CDR1 SGHTA, CDR2 FQGNSA. The CDR3 runs 11 residues. The V gene lost 5 bases and the J gene lost 13 bases, with 12 bases spanning the gap. In DNA, the CDR3 is TGTGCCAGCAGCCGGGACGCAGGACAGTTCTTC. Protein: CASSRDAGQFF.

The chain joins TRBV10-3 to TRBJ1-6; TRBD1 agrees at 10 bases. CDR3 length equals 14 residues. The J segment lost 10 bases and the V segment lost 4 bases, leaving 4 bases of the junction unmatched. Germline CDR1 and CDR2: ENHRY and SYGVKD. CDR3 in amino acids: CAISGDRGGSPLHF. CDR3 coding DNA: TGTGCCATCAGTGGGGACAGGGGTGGATCACCCCTCCACTTT.